This TCR beta chain came from a study of blood T cell repertoires in COVID-19. Study-wide background: Both acute and convalescent COVID-19 samples were obtained from the United States, Italy and Spain. The cDNA or gDNA used as material had been derived from T cells, B-cell-depleted T cells, or PBMCs.

The CDR3 covers 12 residues. The V end was cut by 7 bases, the J end by 1 base, with 10 bases between. Germline V gene data show CDR1 as SQVTM and CDR2 as ANQGSEA. In the original workflow: Estimated nucleated cell counts came from reference gene primer amplification. Libraries were prepared by immunoSEQ multiplex PCR; TCRdb keeps only in-frame clonotypes and omits some of them. That table supplies the V and J calls and clone size; D and trimming were determined from the DNA. The repertoire has some 150,000 clones, 65% to 85% of them found once; the top ten carry about an eighth. The chain uses TRBV29-1 and TRBJ1-2; TRBD1 is a possible D gene (5 bases). Sequences were obtained from peripheral blood. The TCR sequence derives from a man in his sixties with active or convalescent COVID-19. The CDR3 sequence: CSAGADNYGYTF. The CDR3 DNA sequence: TGCAGCGCTGGGGCAGATAACTATGGCTACACCTTC.